The 31 T cell receptor beta chains below come from one sample, sequenced in a study of T cell responses to AZD1222 COVID-19 vaccine. Here immunoSEQ multiplex PCR was the method, and the copy in TCRdb shows in-frame clones only, minus some. The sample yields some 130,000 clones, approximately 92% seen once. The specimen comprised peripheral blood, sampled 28 days after the second AZD1222 dose. The receptors originated from an adult who received the AZD1222 COVID-19 vaccine.

V and J are TRBV18 and TRBJ1-2, with 8 bases lining up with TRBD1. This CDR3 comprises 16 residues. Trimming took 3 bases from V and 7 from J; bases not matched to a gene: 13. The germline gives CDR1 KGHSH, CDR2 LQKENI. CDR3 protein: CASSPPSTGGVSGYTF. As DNA, the CDR3 is TGTGCCAGCTCACCCCCATCAACAGGGGGAGTATCTGGCTACACCTTC.

The chain employs TRBV5-1 and TRBJ1-2; D ambiguous. The ends were cut back, 3 bases at V and 4 bases at J, with 10 bases in the middle. Germline CDR1 is SGHRS and CDR2 is YFSETQ. There are 13 residues in the CDR3. The CDR3 DNA follows: TGCGCCAGCAGCTGGGCGTTTCCCTATGGCTACACCTTC. It specifies CASSWAFPYGYTF. The whole variable domain, remainder taken from reference TRBV5-1 and TRBJ1-2, is KAGVTQTPRYLIKTRGQQVTLSCSPISGHRSVSWYQQTPGQGLQFLFEYFSETQRNKGNFPGRFSGRQFSNSRSEMNVSTLELGDSALYLCASSWAFPYGYTFGSGTRLTVV.

The CDR3 nucleotides read TGTGCCAGCAGCCAATGGGCGGGCGGGTATTTCTACAATGAGCAGTTCTTC. Residues: CASSQWAGGYFYNEQFF. The chain uses TRBV16 and TRBJ2-1, with D maybe TRBD2 (5 bases). CDR3 length: 17 amino acids. Germline V CDR1 and CDR2: KGHSY, FQNENV. Trimming pared 1 base from V and 3 bases from J, leaving 16 bases between. Full variable domain (outside the CDR3, taken from reference TRBV16 and TRBJ2-1): GEEVAQTPKHLVRGEGQKAKLYCAPIKGHSYVFWYQQVLKNEFKFLISFQNENVFDETGMPKERFSAKCLPNSPCSLEIQATKLEDSAVYFCASSQWAGGYFYNEQFFGPGTRLTVL.

In this sample, this clone turned up a few times. The chain combines TRBV7-9 with TRBJ1-1, with D hard to call. V lost 4 bases, J lost 3 bases, and 9 bases lay in between. Germline V CDR1 and CDR2: SEHNR, FQNEAQ (reference sequence). This CDR3 has 13 residues. CDR3 coding DNA: TGTGCCAGCAGCTATGGACTGTACACTGAAGCTTTCTTT. This sequence encodes CASSYGLYTEAFF. The full variable domain, with the rest looked up from reference TRBV7-9 and TRBJ1-1, is DTGVSQNPRHKITKRGQNVTFRCDPISEHNRLYWYRQTLGQGPEFLTYFQNEAQLEKSRLLSDRFSAERPKGSFSTLEIQRTEQGDSAMYLCASSYGLYTEAFFGQGTRLTVV.

The rearrangement uses TRBV9 and TRBJ2-1, with D uncertain. Trimming took 2 bases from V and 0 from J, leaving 15 bases between them. CDR1 SGDLS and CDR2 YYNGEE come from the germline V gene. The CDR3 is made up of 17 amino acids. CDR3 sequence (DNA): TGTGCCAGCAGCGTGGAGCCGGCCTCAAGCTCCTACAATGAGCAGTTCTTC. Translated: CASSVEPASSSYNEQFF.

The chain has TRBV6-6 and TRBJ1-1; D is possibly TRBD1 (6 bases). Trimming shortened V by 8 bases and J by 5 bases, and 12 bases separated the two germline ends. Germline V gene lookup returns CDR1 MNHNY and CDR2 SVGAGI (reference sequence). The CDR3 totals 12 residues. The DNA for the CDR3 is TGTGCCAGCGGTACAGGGATGACTGAAGCTTTCTTT. Its protein product is CASGTGMTEAFF.

This clone was counted only a few times. In DNA, the CDR3 is TGCGCCAGCAGCCAAGAAGCAGGGCCCTATGGCTACACCTTC. This translates into CASSQEAGPYGYTF. The chain joins TRBV4-1 to TRBJ1-2; D is possibly TRBD1 (5 bases). Looked up from germline, CDR1 is MGHRA and CDR2 is YSYEKL. The CDR3 is made up of 14 amino acids. Trimming removed 0 bases at V and 4 bases at J, with 9 bases between.

The V and J genes are TRBV6-5 and TRBJ1-5; D possibly corresponds to TRBD1 (6 bases). CDR1 and CDR2 (germline): MNHEY, SVGAGI. This CDR3 contains 15 residues. V lost 6 bases, J lost 2 bases, and 14 bases lay in between. CDR3 sequence (DNA): TGTGCCAGCAGAACTCGGACAGAAGGCAATCAGCCCCAGCATTTT. As protein: CASRTRTEGNQPQHF.

This clone was seen only once. The chain joins TRBV4-1 to TRBJ1-2; perhaps TRBD1 as D (5 bases). V was shortened by 8 bases and J by 8 bases, with 24 bases between the two germline ends. Germline CDR1 MGHRA, CDR2 YSYEKL. The CDR3 is 15 residues long. CDR3 protein: CASSLAGDSGRGYTF. CDR3 coding DNA: TGCGCCAGCTCCCTGGCCGGTGACAGTGGGAGAGGCTACACCTTC.

V is TRBV7-2 and J is TRBJ2-1; 12 bases are a match to TRBD2. Germline lookup yields CDR1 SGHTA and CDR2 FQGNSA. The length of the CDR3 is 16 residues. Trimming removed 1 base from V and 8 bases from J; junction bases left unmatched: 6. CDR3 sequence reads: CASSLELAGGPHEQFF. As DNA, the CDR3 is TGTGCCAGCAGCTTAGAGCTAGCGGGGGGGCCCCATGAGCAGTTCTTC. The variable domain in full, with the rest retrieved from reference TRBV7-2 and TRBJ2-1, is GAGVSQSPSNKVTEKGKDVELRCDPISGHTALYWYRQSLGQGLEFLIYFQGNSAPDKSGLPSDRFSAERTGGSVSTLTIQRTQQEDSAVYLCASSLELAGGPHEQFFGPGTRLTVL.

The rearrangement uses TRBV30 and TRBJ2-5; D is undetermined. CDR1 and CDR2 (germline): GTSNPN, SVGIG (reference sequence). This CDR3 is built from 13 residues. The V and J ends lost 5 bases and 5 bases respectively, with 15 bases between them. CDR3: CAWSQNSRETQYF. CDR3 in DNA: TGTGCCTGGTCACAGAACAGCCGGGAGACCCAGTACTTC. The full variable domain, with the rest looked up from reference TRBV30 and TRBJ2-5, is SQTIHQWPATLVQPVGSPLSLECTVEGTSNPNLYWYRQAAGRGLQLLFYSVGIGQISSEVPQNLSASRPQDRQFILSSKKLLLSDSGFYLCAWSQNSRETQYFGPGTRLLVL.

This chain joins TRBV19 and TRBJ1-6; D not resolved. The CDR3 length is 17 residues. Per the germline V gene, CDR1 is LNHDA and CDR2 is SQIVND (reference sequence). The V gene lost 2 bases and the J gene lost 10 bases, with 21 bases spanning the gap. The CDR3 nucleotides are TGTGCCAGTAGTATAATCGGCCAGGTGGGCCTGGGATCACCCCTCCACTTT. It specifies CASSIIGQVGLGSPLHF.

The chain joins TRBV21-1 to TRBJ1-3; the table's TRBD1 call for D was not verified on the DNA. TRBV21-1 is classified as a pseudogene. The CDR3 is made up of 15 amino acids. CDR3 nucleotide sequence: TGTGCCAGCAGCGGAGAGGACAGGGACAGGGACACCATATATTTT. This encodes CASSGEDRDRDTIYF.

The chain joins TRBV12-3 or TRBV12-4 to TRBJ1-5; 7 bases map to TRBD1. Unmatched junction bases numbered 4, after V lost 5 bases and J lost 6 bases. The CDR3 runs 13 residues. The CDR3 bases are TGTGCCAGCAGTCAGGGGGTCGGTCAGCCCCAGCATTTT. Translated: CASSQGVGQPQHF.

This chain links TRBV5-1 with TRBJ1-2; D unresolved. The germline V gene has CDR1 SGHRS and CDR2 YFSETQ. The CDR3 loop spans 11 amino acids. V lost 3 bases to trimming and J lost 5 bases, with 5 bases between them. The CDR3 nucleotides read TGCGCCAGCAGCTCACAATATGGCTACACCTTC. This translates into CASSSQYGYTF.

J is TRBJ1-1 and V is TRBV9; 9 nucleotides align to TRBD1. Germline lookup yields CDR1 SGDLS and CDR2 YYNGEE. The CDR3 is made up of 16 amino acids. J was trimmed by 5 bases and V by 4 bases; bases with no gene match: 12. The chain's CDR3 is CASSSLRDRVETEAFF. CDR3 nucleotides: TGTGCCAGCAGCAGCCTCCGGGACAGGGTGGAAACTGAAGCTTTCTTT. The full variable domain, in which reference TRBV9 and TRBJ1-1 provide the parts outside the CDR3, is DSGVTQTPKHLITATGQRVTLRCSPRSGDLSVYWYQQSLDQGLQFLIQYYNGEERAKGNILERFSAQQFPDLHSELNLSSLELGDSALYFCASSSLRDRVETEAFFGQGTRLTVV.

This rearrangement joins TRBV28 to TRBJ1-1; D is uncertain. CDR3 size: 13 residues. V lost 3 bases and J lost 4, with 9 bases in between. CDR1 is MDHEN, CDR2 SYDVKM, per germline. CDR3 loop: CASSFGDPTEAFF. In nucleotides, the CDR3 is TGTGCCAGCAGTTTCGGGGATCCCACTGAAGCTTTCTTT.

The rearrangement links TRBV28 to TRBJ2-1, with D possibly TRBD2 on 6 matching bases. Per germline, CDR1 MDHEN and CDR2 SYDVKM. The CDR3 totals 13 residues. V was shortened by 6 bases and J by 3 bases, with 9 bases between the two germline ends. CDR3 residues: CASRGGSYNEQFF. As DNA, the CDR3 is TGTGCCAGCAGGGGAGGAAGCTACAATGAGCAGTTCTTC.

CDR3 amino acids: CASSEMGRQPQHF. CDR3 nucleotide sequence: TGTGCCAGCAGTGAAATGGGGAGACAGCCCCAGCATTTT. J is TRBJ1-5 and V is TRBV2; no clear D. Germline assignment: CDR1 SNHLY and CDR2 FYNNEI. V was trimmed by 2 bases and J by 7 bases, leaving 9 bases between them. The CDR3 length is 13 residues.

V usage is TRBV5-1 and J usage is TRBJ1-1, with D uncertain. This CDR3 has 13 residues. Germline V lookup: CDR1 SGHRS, CDR2 YFSETQ. Trimming took off 2 bases at V and 4 bases at J, with 9 bases between the two ends. The CDR3 region is CASSFYIGTEAFF. The CDR3 bases are TGCGCCAGCAGCTTTTACATTGGCACTGAAGCTTTCTTT.

The chain combines TRBV6-6 with TRBJ2-7; unclear D gene. This CDR3 has 11 amino acids. Looked up from germline, CDR1 is MNHNY and CDR2 is SVGAGI (reference sequence). V lost 4 bases and J 6 bases, leaving 7 bases between the germline ends. CDR3 DNA: TGTGCCAGCAGTTTCGGTCCCGAGCAGTACTTC. Its translation is CASSFGPEQYF.

The chain is built from TRBV28 and TRBJ1-4, with 8 nucleotides matching TRBD1. V lost 6 bases and J lost 5; bases outside the gene matches: 5. Looked up from germline, CDR1 is MDHEN and CDR2 is SYDVKM. This CDR3 has 14 amino acids. This chain's CDR3 is CASRGDRRNEKLFF. CDR3 sequence (DNA): TGTGCCAGCAGGGGGGACAGGAGGAATGAAAAACTGTTTTTT. Full variable domain (rest looked up from reference TRBV28 and TRBJ1-4): DVKVTQSSRYLVKRTGEKVFLECVQDMDHENMFWYRQDPGLGLRLIYFSYDVKMKEKGDIPEGYSVSREKKERFSLILESASTNQTSMYLCASRGDRRNEKLFFGSGTQLSVL.

CDR3 coding DNA: TGTGCCAGCAGCCCTTCCTCGACAGGGGGTTATGGCTACACCTTC. Translation gives CASSPSSTGGYGYTF. The V and J genes are TRBV3-1 (or the pseudogene TRBV3-2) and TRBJ1-2; 9 bases agree with TRBD1. The CDR3 totals 15 residues. Germline CDR1 is LGHDT and CDR2 is YNNKEL (reference sequence). The junction had 8 bases not matched to a gene; V was cut back by 4 bases and J by 5 bases.

The V gene is TRBV30, the J gene TRBJ1-1, with D maybe TRBD1 (6 bases). Germline lookup yields CDR1 GTSNPN and CDR2 SVGIG (reference sequence). The CDR3 is 14 residues long. The V gene lost 4 bases and the J gene lost 6 bases, with 18 bases spanning the gap. The CDR3 nucleotides read TGTGCCTGGACGATACGGGGGCGCGTCCCTGAAGCTTTCTTT. This gives the protein CAWTIRGRVPEAFF.

The V call is TRBV11-2, the J call TRBJ2-1; D remains ambiguous. From germline, CDR1 is SGHAT and CDR2 FQNNGV. V lost 5 bases and J 0 bases, leaving 8 bases between the germline ends. The CDR3 has 14 amino acids. Here the CDR3 DNA reads TGTGCCAGCAGCGTCCGGGTCTCCTACAATGAGCAGTTCTTC. Translation gives CASSVRVSYNEQFF.

The chain is built from TRBV28 and TRBJ2-2, with 9 nucleotides matching TRBD1. The CDR3 extends over 15 amino acids. V lost 3 bases and J lost 4; bases outside the gene matches: 3. The germline gives CDR1 MDHEN, CDR2 SYDVKM. CDR3 nucleotide sequence: TGTGCCAGCAGTTTCCTGGACAGGGGCACCGGGGAGCTGTTTTTT. It yields the protein CASSFLDRGTGELFF.

The V and J genes are TRBV4-1 and TRBJ2-2; no definite D call. This CDR3 is 15 amino acids long. Trimming took 1 base from V and 0 from J, leaving 6 bases between them. The germline gives CDR1 MGHRA, CDR2 YSYEKL. CDR3 amino acids: CASSQGLSNTGELFF. CDR3 nucleotide sequence: TGCGCCAGCAGCCAAGGACTCTCGAACACCGGGGAGCTGTTTTTT.

The chain uses TRBV7-5 and TRBJ2-5; no DNA check was done on the table's D call, TRBD2. TRBV7-5 is a documented pseudogene. The CDR3 length is 12 residues. The CDR3 region is CARSRGEETQYF. The CDR3 DNA reads TGTGCCAGAAGCCGGGGGGAAGAGACCCAGTACTTC.

The chain has TRBV6-4 and TRBJ1-1; unclear D gene. V lost 0 bases to trimming and J lost 2 bases, with 7 bases between them. The CDR3 consists of 14 residues. The germline V gene has CDR1 MRHNA and CDR2 SNTAGT. CDR3 DNA: TGTGCCAGCAGTGACTCGGCGGAAAACACTGAAGCTTTCTTT. Translated, it gives CASSDSAENTEAFF.

This chain links TRBV6-6 with TRBJ2-2, with D perhaps being TRBD1 or TRBD2 (6 bases each). CDR3 length equals 15 residues. Germline V gives CDR1 MNHNY, CDR2 SVGAGI (reference sequence). The V and J ends lost 5 bases and 9 bases respectively, with 19 bases between them. The CDR3 nucleotides are TGTGCCAGCAGTACTAGTGAGGGGGGCCACCGGGAGCTGTTTTTT. Protein sequence: CASSTSEGGHRELFF.

The chain links TRBV7-8 to TRBJ2-6; a possible D gene is TRBD2 (5 bases). Trimming stripped 4 bases from V and 0 bases from J, with 19 bases between. Germline values: CDR1 SGHVS, CDR2 FQNEAQ. The CDR3 consists of 19 residues. CDR3 amino acids: CASSSVLTRAYSGANVLTF. The CDR3 DNA sequence: TGTGCCAGCAGCTCCGTACTAACGAGGGCATACTCTGGGGCCAACGTCCTGACTTTC.